The following is a T cell receptor beta chain sequence with its context. Antigen: not known. This specimen comes from a study of brain T cells in children with intractable seizures. Study-level findings and limits: Pre- and post-surgery blood differed in depth, so pre-surgery absences may be undersampling.

Only in-frame clones appear in the TCRdb table, and some are missing; sequencing was by immunoSEQ multiplex PCR. The sample records roughly 64,000 clones, about 96% being singletons. The receptor comes from a boy in the first two years of life with focal cortical dysplasia and intractable seizures. Here the sequenced sample was peripheral blood, taken at surgery.

In DNA form, the CDR3 reads TGTGCCACCAGCAGCAGACAGGGGGCGCGGGGTGAAAAACTGTTTTTT. As protein: CATSSRQGARGEKLFF. The rearrangement uses TRBV15 and TRBJ1-4, with TRBD1 matching 10 bases. The CDR3 length is 16 residues. V was pared by 3 bases and J by 7 bases, with 8 bases of the junction left unmatched. Looked up from germline, CDR1 is LNHNV and CDR2 is YYDKDF (reference sequence). Full variable domain (rest looked up from reference TRBV15 and TRBJ1-4): DAMVIQNPRYQVTQFGKPVTLSCSQTLNHNVMYWYQQKSSQAPKLLFHYYDKDFNNEADTPDNFQSRRPNTSFCFLDIRSPGLGDTAMYLCATSSRQGARGEKLFFGSGTQLSVL.